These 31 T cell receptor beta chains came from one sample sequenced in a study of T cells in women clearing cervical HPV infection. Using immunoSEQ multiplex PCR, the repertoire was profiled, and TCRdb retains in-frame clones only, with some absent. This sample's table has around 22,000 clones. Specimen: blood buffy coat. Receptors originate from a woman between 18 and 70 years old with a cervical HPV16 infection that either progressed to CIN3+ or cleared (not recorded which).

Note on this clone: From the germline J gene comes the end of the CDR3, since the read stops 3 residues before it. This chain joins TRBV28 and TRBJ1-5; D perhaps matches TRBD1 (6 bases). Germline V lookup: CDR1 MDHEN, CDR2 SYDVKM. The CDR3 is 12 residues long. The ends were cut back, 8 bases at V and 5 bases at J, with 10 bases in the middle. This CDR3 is CASGQLYQPQHF. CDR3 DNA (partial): TGTGCCAGCGGACAGTTGTATCAGCCC.

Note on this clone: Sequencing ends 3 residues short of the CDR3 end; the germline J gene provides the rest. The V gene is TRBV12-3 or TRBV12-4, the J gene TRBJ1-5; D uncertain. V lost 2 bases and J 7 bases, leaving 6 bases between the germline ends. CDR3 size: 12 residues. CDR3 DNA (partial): TGTGCCAGCAGTTTAAACGGGCAGCCC. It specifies CASSLNGQP. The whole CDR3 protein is CASSLNGQPQHF.

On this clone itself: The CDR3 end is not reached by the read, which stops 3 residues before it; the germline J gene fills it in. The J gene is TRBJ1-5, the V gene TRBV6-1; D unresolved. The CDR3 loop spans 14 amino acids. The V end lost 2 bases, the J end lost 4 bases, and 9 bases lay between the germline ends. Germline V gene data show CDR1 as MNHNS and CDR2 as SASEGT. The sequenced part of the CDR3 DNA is TGTGCCAGCAGTGAAAGGGCCGTGAATCAGCCC. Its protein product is CASSERAVNQP. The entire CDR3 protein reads CASSERAVNQPQHF.

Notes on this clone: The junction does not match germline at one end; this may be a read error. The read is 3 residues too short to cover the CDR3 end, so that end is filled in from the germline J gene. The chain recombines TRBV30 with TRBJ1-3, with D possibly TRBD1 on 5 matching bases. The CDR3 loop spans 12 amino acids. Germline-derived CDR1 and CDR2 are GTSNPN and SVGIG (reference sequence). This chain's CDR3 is CATAGSGSTIYF. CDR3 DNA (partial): TGTGCCACCGCAGGGTCTGGAAGCACC.

This chain's CDR3 is CASSPPTRGTILTF. Partial CDR3 DNA: TGTGCCAGCTCACCACCGACCCGTGGTACTATC. The J gene is TRBJ2-6, the V gene TRBV18; no firm D call. The observed sequence ends 3 residues before the CDR3 terminus, with the missing tail filled in from the germline J gene. CDR1 is KGHSH and CDR2 is LQKENI in the germline V gene. This CDR3 has 14 residues.

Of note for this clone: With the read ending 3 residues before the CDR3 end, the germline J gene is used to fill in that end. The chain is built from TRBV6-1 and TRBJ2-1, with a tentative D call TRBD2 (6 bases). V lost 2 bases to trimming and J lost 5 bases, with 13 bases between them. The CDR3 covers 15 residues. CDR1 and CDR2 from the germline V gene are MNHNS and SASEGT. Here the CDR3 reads CASSELGGSHNEQFF. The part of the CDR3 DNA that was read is TGTGCCAGCAGTGAACTTGGAGGGTCCCACAATGAG.

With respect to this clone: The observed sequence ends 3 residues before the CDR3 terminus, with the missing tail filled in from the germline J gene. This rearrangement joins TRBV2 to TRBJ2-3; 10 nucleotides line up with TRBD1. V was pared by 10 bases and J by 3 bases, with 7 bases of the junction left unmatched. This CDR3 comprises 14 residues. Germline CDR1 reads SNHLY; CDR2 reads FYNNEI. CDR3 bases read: TGTGCCACCACCCGGACAGGGGGAACAGATACG. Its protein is CATTRTGGTDT. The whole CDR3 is CATTRTGGTDTQYF.

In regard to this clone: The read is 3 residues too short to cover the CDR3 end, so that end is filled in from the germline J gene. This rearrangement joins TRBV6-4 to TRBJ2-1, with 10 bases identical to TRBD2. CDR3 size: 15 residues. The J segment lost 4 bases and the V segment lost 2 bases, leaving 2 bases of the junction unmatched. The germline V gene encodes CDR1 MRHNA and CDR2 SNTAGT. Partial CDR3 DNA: TGTGCCAGCAGTGACGTAGCGGGGGGTTACAATGAG. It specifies CASSDVAGGYNE. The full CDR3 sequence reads CASSDVAGGYNEQFF.

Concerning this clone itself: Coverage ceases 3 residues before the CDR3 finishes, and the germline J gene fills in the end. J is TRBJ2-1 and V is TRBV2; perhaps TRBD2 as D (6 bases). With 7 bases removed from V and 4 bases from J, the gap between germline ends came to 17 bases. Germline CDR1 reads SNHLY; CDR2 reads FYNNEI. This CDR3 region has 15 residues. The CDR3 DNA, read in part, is TGTGCCAGCACCCGGAGGGGAGGATCTTACAATGAG. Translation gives CASTRRGGSYNE. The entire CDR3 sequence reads CASTRRGGSYNEQFF.

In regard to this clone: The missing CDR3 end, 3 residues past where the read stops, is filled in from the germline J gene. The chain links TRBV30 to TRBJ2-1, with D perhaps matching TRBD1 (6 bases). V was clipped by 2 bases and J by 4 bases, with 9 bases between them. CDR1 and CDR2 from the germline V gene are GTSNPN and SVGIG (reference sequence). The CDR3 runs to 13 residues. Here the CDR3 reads CAWSTQGYNEQFF. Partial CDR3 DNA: TGTGCCTGGAGTACCCAGGGGTACAATGAG. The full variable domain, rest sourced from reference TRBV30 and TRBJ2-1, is SQTIHQWPATLVQPVGSPLSLECTVEGTSNPNLYWYRQAAGRGLQLLFYSVGIGQISSEVPQNLSASRPQDRQFILSSKKLLLSDSGFYLCAWSTQGYNEQFFGPGTRLTVL.

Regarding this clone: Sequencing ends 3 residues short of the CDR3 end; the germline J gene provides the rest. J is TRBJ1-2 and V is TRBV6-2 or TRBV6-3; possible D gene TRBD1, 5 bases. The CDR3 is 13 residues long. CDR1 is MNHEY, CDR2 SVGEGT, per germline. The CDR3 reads CASSYDRFYDYTF. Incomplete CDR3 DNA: TGTGCCAGCAGTTATGACAGATTCTACGAC.

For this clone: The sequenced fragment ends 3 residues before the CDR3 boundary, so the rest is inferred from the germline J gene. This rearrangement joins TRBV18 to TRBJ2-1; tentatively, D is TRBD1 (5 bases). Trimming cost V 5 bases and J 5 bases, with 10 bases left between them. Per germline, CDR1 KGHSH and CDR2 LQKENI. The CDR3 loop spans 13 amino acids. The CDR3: CASSYLQDNEQFF. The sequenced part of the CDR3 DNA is TGTGCCAGCTCATACTTACAGGACAATGAG.

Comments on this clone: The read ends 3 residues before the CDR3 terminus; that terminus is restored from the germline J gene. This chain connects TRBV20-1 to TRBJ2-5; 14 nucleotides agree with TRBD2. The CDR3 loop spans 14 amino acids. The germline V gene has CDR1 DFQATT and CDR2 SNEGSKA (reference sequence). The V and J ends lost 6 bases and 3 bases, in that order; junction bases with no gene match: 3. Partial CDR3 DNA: TGCAGTGCGCAGACTAGCGGGGGGGAAGAGACC. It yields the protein CSAQTSGGEET. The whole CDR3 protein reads CSAQTSGGEETQYF.

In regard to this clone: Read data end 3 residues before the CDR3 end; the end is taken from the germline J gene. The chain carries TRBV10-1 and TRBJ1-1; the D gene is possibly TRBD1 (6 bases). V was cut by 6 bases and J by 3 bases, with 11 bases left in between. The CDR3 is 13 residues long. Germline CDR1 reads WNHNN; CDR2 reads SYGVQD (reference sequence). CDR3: CASRQGYDTEAFF. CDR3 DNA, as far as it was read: TGCGCCAGCAGACAGGGTTATGACACTGAA.

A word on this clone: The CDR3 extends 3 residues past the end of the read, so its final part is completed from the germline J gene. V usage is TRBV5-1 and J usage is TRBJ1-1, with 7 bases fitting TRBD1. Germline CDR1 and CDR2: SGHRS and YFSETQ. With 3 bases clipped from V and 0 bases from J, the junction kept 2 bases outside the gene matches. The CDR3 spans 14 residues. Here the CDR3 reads CASSSGQLNTEAFF. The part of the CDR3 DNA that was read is TGCGCCAGCAGCTCGGGACAGCTGAACACTGAA.

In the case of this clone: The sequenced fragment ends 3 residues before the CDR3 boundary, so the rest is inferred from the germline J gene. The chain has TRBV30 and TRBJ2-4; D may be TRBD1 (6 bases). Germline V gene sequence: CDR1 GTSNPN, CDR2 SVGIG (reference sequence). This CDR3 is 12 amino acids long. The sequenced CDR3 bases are TGTGCCTGGAGTCCCCAGGGGCAGGGT. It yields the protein CAWSPQGQG. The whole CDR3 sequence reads CAWSPQGQGQYF.

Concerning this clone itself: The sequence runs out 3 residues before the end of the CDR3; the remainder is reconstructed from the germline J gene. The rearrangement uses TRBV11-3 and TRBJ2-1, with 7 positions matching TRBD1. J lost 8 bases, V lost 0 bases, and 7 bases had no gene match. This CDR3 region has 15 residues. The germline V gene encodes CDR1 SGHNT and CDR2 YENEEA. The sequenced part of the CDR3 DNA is TGTGCCAGCAGCTTAGAGTCAGGGGGTCGTCATGAG. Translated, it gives CASSLESGGRHE. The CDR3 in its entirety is CASSLESGGRHEQFF.

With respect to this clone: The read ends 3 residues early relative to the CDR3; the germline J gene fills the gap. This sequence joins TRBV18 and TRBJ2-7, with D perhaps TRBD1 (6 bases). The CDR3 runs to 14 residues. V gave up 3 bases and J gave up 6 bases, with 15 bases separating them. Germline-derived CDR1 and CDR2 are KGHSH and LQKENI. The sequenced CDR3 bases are TGTGCCAGCTCACCTACAGGGTTCCCAACCGAG. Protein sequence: CASSPTGFPTE. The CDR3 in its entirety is CASSPTGFPTEQYF. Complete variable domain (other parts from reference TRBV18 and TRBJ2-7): NAGVMQNPRHLVRRRGQEARLRCSPMKGHSHVYWYRQLPEEGLKFMVYLQKENIIDESGMPKERFSAEFPKEGPSILRIQQVVRGDSAAYFCASSPTGFPTEQYFGPGTRLTVT.

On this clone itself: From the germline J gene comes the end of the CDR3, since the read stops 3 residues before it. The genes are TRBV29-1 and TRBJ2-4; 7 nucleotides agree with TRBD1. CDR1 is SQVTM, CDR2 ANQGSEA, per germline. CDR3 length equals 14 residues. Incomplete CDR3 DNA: TGCAGCGCCCAATTGACAGGGCGTATTAGTGGT. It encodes CSAQLTGRISG. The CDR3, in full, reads CSAQLTGRISGQYF.

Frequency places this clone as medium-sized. The CDR3 sequence is CASSPIAGGSTDTQYF. The DNA read from the CDR3 is TGTGCCAGCTCACCGATAGCGGGGGGTAGCACAGATACG. The V call is TRBV18, the J call TRBJ2-3, with TRBD2 identical over 10 bases. The CDR3 end is not reached by the read, which stops 3 residues before it; the germline J gene fills it in. V gave up 3 bases and J gave up 0 bases; unmatched junction bases: 3. Germline V CDR1 and CDR2: KGHSH, LQKENI. This CDR3 contains 16 residues.

Partial CDR3 DNA: TGTGCCAGCAGCGAACTAGCGGAGGGGAGGGAGACC. This sequence encodes CASSELAEGRET. The full CDR3 protein is CASSELAEGRETQYF. The V and J genes are TRBV5-4 and TRBJ2-5; TRBD2 aligns across 8 bases. The read terminates 3 residues ahead of where the CDR3 ends, so the germline J gene completes it. Germline V gene data show CDR1 as SGHNT and CDR2 as YYREEE (reference sequence). Trimming at V came to 4 bases and at J to 5 bases, leaving 10 bases not matched to a gene. The length of the CDR3 is 15 residues. The variable domain in full, completed from reference TRBV5-4 and TRBJ2-5, reads ETGVTQSPTHLIKTRGQQVTLRCSSQSGHNTVSWYQQALGQGPQFIFQYYREEENGRGNFPPRFSGLQFPNYSSELNVNALELDDSALYLCASSELAEGRETQYFGPGTRLLVL.

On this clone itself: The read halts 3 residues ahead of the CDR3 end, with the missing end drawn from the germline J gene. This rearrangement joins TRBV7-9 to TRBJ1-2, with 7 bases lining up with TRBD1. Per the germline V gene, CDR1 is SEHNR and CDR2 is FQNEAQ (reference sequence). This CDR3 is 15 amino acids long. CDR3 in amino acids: CASSSDRRSSYDYTF. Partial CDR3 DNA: TGTGCCAGCAGCTCGGACAGGAGGAGCTCCTACGAC.

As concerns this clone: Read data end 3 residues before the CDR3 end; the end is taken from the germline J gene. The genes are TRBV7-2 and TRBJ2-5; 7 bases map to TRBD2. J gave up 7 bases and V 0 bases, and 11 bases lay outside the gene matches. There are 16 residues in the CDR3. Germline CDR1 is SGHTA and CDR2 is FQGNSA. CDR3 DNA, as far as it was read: TGTGCCAGCAGCTTAGCGGCAGCGGGACGGGGAGGGACC. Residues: CASSLAAAGRGGT. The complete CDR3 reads CASSLAAAGRGGTQYF.

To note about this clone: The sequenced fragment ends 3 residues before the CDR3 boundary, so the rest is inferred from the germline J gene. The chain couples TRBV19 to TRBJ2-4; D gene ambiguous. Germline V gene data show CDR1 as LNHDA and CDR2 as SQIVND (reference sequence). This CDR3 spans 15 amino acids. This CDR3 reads CASSTQVRIPYGQYF. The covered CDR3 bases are TGTGCCAGTAGTACCCAGGTCAGGATCCCCTATGGT.

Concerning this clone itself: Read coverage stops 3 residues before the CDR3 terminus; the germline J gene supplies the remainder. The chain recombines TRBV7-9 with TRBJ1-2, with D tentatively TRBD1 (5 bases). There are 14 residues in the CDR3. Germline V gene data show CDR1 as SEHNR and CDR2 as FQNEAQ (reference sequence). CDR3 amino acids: CASSGGLRADDYTF. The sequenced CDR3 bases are TGTGCCAGCAGCGGGGGACTACGGGCAGACGAC.

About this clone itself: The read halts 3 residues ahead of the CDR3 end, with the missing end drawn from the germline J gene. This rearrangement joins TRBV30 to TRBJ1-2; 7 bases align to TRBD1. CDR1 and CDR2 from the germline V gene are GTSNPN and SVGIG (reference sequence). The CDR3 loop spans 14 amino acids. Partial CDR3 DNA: TGTGCCTGGAGTGACAGGGGCCGGGGAGATACC. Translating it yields CAWSDRGRGDT. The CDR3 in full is CAWSDRGRGDTYTF.

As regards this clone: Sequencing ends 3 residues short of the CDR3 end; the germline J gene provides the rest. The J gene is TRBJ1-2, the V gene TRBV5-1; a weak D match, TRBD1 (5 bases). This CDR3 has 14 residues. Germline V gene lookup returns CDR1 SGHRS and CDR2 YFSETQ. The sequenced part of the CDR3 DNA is TGCGCCAGCAGCTTGGCGACGGCAGGGAAGGGC. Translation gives CASSLATAGKG. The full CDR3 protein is CASSLATAGKGYTF.

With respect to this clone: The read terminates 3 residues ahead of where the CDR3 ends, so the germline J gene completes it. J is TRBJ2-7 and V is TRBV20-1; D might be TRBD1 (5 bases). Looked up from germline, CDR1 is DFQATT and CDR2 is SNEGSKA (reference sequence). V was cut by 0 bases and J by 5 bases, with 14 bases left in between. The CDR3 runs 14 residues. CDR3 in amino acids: CSARDQAGWDEQYF. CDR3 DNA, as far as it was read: TGCAGTGCTAGAGATCAGGCAGGGTGGGACGAG.

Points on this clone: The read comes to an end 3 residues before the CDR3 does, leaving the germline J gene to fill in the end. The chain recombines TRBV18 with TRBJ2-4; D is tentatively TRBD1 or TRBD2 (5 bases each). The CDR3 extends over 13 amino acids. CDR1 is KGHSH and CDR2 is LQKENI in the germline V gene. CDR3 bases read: TGTGCCAGCTCAGAGGGTCAGGGTCATGGT. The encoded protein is CASSEGQGHG. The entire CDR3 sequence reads CASSEGQGHGQYF.

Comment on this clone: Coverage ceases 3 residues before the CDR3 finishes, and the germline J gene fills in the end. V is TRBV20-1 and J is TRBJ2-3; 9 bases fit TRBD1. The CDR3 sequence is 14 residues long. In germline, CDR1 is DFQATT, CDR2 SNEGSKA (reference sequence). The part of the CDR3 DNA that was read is TGCAGTGCTTGGGACAGGGACTTCAATCAGCCG. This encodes CSAWDRDFNQP. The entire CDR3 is CSAWDRDFNQPQYF.

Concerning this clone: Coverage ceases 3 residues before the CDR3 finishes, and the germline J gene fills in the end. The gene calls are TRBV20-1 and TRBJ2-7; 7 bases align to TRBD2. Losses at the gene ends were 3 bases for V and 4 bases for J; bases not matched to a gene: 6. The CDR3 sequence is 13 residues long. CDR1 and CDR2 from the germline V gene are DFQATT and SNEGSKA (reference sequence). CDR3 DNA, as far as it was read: TGCAGTGCTAGTTTGACTAGCCGTTACGAG. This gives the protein CSASLTSRYE. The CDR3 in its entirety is CSASLTSRYEQYF.